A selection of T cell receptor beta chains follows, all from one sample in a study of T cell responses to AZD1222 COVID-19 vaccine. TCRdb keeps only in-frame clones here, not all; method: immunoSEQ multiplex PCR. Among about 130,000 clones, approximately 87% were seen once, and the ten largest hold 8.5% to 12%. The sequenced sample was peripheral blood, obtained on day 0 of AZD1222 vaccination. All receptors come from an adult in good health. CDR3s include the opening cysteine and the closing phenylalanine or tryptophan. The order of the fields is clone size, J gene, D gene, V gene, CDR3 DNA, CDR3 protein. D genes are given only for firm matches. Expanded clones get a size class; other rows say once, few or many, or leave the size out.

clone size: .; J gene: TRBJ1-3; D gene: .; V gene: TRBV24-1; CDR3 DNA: TGTGCCACCAGTGAGAATGGACAGGGAAACACCATATATTTT; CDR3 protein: CATSENGQGNTIYF
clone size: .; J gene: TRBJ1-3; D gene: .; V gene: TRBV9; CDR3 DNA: TGTGCCAGCAGCGTATACGACACGAGCTCTGGAAACACCATATATTTT; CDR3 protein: CASSVYDTSSGNTIYF
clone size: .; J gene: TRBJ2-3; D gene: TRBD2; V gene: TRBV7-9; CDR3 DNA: TGTGCCAGCAGCGTGATAGCGGGAGGGGCCACAGATACGCAGTATTTT; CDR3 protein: CASSVIAGGATDTQYF
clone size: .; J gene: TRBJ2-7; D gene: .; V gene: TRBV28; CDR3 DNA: TGTGCCAGCCGTCCACTGGGAGCGGGTTCCTACGAGCAGTACTTC; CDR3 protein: CASRPLGAGSYEQYF
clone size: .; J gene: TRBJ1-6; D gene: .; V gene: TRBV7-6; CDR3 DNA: TGTGCCAGCAGCTTGGTTCAGGGATCTAATTCACCCCTCCACTTT; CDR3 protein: CASSLVQGSNSPLHF
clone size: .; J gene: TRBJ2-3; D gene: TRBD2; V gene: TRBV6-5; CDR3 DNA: TGTGCCAGCAGCCCGCGGGAGGGGCGGTCGGATACGCAGTATTTT; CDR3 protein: CASSPREGRSDTQYF
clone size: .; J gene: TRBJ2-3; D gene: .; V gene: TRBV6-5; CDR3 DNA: TGTGCCAGCCAGGGGGGTGGCACAGATACGCAGTATTTT; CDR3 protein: CASQGGGTDTQYF
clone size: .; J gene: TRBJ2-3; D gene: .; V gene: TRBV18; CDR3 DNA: TGTGCCAGCTCACTTCGGACCCAACAAATCACAGATACGCAGTATTTT; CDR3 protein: CASSLRTQQITDTQYF
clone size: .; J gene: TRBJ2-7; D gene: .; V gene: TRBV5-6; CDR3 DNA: TGTGCCAGCAGCTTGGGCGACAGCCCCTACGAGCAGTACTTC; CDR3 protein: CASSLGDSPYEQYF
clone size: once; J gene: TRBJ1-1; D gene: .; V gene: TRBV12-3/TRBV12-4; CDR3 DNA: TGTGCCAGCAGTGGGGGGGGGACTGAAGCTTTCTTT; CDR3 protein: CASSGGGTEAFF
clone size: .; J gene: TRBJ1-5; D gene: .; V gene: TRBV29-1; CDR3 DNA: TGCAGCGTTTCCGACGGCTATCTACGGCCCCAGCATTTT; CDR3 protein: CSVSDGYLRPQHF
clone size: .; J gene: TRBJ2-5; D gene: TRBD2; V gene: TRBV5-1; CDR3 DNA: TGCGCCAGCAGCTTGTTAACTAGCGGGGGAGAGACCCAGTACTTC; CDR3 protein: CASSLLTSGGETQYF
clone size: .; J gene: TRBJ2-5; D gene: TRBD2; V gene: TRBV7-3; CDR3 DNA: TGTGCCAGCAGCCCAACTAGCGGGAGGGCCGGGGAGACCCAGTACTTC; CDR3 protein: CASSPTSGRAGETQYF